One and the same sample provided the 20 T cell receptor beta chains below, sequenced in a study of T cell changes during pregnancy in multiple sclerosis. The data were produced by immunoSEQ multiplex PCR, yet TCRdb's version contains in-frame clones alone and is incomplete. The sample includes about 51,000 clones, 90% to 95% of them seen just once. This specimen consisted of CD4+ T cells from peripheral blood mononuclear cells, obtained in the second trimester of pregnancy. The receptor source for this set is a female donor with multiple sclerosis, enrolled in a pregnancy study.

This clone showed up just once. The V gene is TRBV7-8, the J gene TRBJ1-4; 9 bases match TRBD1. From germline, CDR1 is SGHVS and CDR2 FQNEAQ. With V trimmed by 1 base and J by 3 bases, 12 bases remained unmatched. The CDR3 is made up of 19 amino acids. CDR3 sequence: CASSLERGDRAQANEKLFF. CDR3 bases: TGTGCCAGCAGCTTAGAGCGAGGGGACAGGGCCCAGGCTAATGAAAAACTGTTTTTT.

V is TRBV27 and J is TRBJ1-2, with 10 positions matching TRBD1. The CDR3 has 16 amino acids. Per germline, CDR1 MNHEY and CDR2 SMNVEV (reference sequence). With 4 bases clipped from V and 1 base from J, the junction kept 6 bases outside the gene matches. The CDR3 nucleotides are TGTGCCAGCAGTTGGACCGGGACAGGGGTTAACTATGGCTACACCTTC. Translated, it gives CASSWTGTGVNYGYTF.

J is TRBJ1-2 and V is TRBV7-2; 8 bases map to TRBD1. Trimming cost V 8 bases and J 13 bases; bases outside gene matches: 12. Germline V lookup: CDR1 SGHTA, CDR2 FQGNSA. The CDR3 totals 12 residues. This CDR3 is CASGMRQGRSTF. CDR3 bases: TGTGCCAGCGGGATGCGACAGGGGAGGTCCACCTTC.

The chain is built from TRBV9 and TRBJ2-2; 9 nucleotides agree with TRBD2. This CDR3 has 18 residues. V lost 2 bases and J lost 4; bases outside the gene matches: 12. Germline V CDR1 and CDR2: SGDLS, YYNGEE. Here the CDR3 reads CASSVPSGGPRGTGELFF. The CDR3 bases are TGTGCCAGCAGCGTTCCCAGCGGGGGGCCACGTGGCACCGGGGAGCTGTTTTTT.

J is TRBJ1-2 and V is TRBV27; TRBD1 matches 10 bases. The CDR3 is 13 residues long. V lost 6 bases and J lost 6; bases outside the gene matches: 4. CDR1 and CDR2 from the germline V gene are MNHEY and SMNVEV (reference sequence). CDR3 amino acids: CASRGTGENGYTF. CDR3 bases: TGTGCCAGCAGGGGGACAGGGGAAAATGGCTACACCTTC.

The chain has TRBV4-1 and TRBJ1-6; the D is unclear. The germline V gene has CDR1 MGHRA and CDR2 YSYEKL. This CDR3 has 16 amino acids. Trimming cost V 2 bases and J 4 bases, with 12 bases left between them. The CDR3 spells CASSQITVPYNSPLHF. Written as DNA, the CDR3 is TGCGCCAGCAGCCAAATTACAGTACCTTATAATTCACCCCTCCACTTT.

CDR3 nucleotides: TGTGCCAGCAGTCCCCAGGGTTCCCCGAACTATGGCTACACCTTC. This translates into CASSPQGSPNYGYTF. The rearrangement joins TRBV6-5 to TRBJ1-2; D is possibly TRBD1 (5 bases). The V end lost 5 bases, the J end lost 2 bases, and 15 bases lay between the germline ends. This CDR3 region has 15 residues. Looked up from germline, CDR1 is MNHEY and CDR2 is SVGAGI.

The chain employs TRBV7-3 and TRBJ2-3; maybe TRBD1 (6 bases). The V and J ends lost 0 bases and 4 bases respectively, with 11 bases between them. Germline V gene data show CDR1 as SGHTA and CDR2 as FQGTGA. This CDR3 region has 15 residues. The CDR3 loop reads CASSLTGQLADTQYF. The CDR3 coding sequence is TGTGCCAGCAGCTTAACGGGACAACTGGCAGATACGCAGTATTTT.

This chain links TRBV7-9 with TRBJ1-1, with TRBD1 as a possible D gene (6 bases). CDR1 is SEHNR and CDR2 is FQNEAQ in the germline V gene (reference sequence). The CDR3 spans 17 residues. The V end was cut by 7 bases, the J end by 11 bases, with 32 bases between. CDR3 region: CASNPSQKHREGLAAFF. CDR3 bases: TGTGCCAGCAACCCTTCTCAGAAACACAGGGAAGGCCTGGCCGCTTTCTTT.

The J gene is TRBJ1-5, the V gene TRBV13, with D possibly TRBD1 on 6 matching bases. Trimming cost V 5 bases and J 4 bases, with 12 bases left between them. The CDR3 covers 14 residues. Germline CDR1 is PRHDT and CDR2 is FYEKMQ (reference sequence). For the CDR3, the DNA is TGTGCCAGCAGCGACGCCGGGACAAATCAGCCCCAGCATTTT. Residues: CASSDAGTNQPQHF. Full variable domain (rest looked up from reference TRBV13 and TRBJ1-5): AAGVIQSPRHLIKEKRETATLKCYPIPRHDTVYWYQQGPGQDPQFLISFYEKMQSDKGSIPDRFSAQQFSDYHSELNMSSLELGDSALYFCASSDAGTNQPQHFGDGTRLSIL.

V usage is TRBV10-3 and J usage is TRBJ2-1; 12 positions agree with TRBD2. The CDR3 is 18 amino acids. Germline CDR1 and CDR2: ENHRY and SYGVKD. Trimming at V came to 4 bases and at J to 0 bases, leaving 7 bases not matched to a gene. The CDR3 nucleotides are TGTGCCATCAGTGCAACTAGCGGGGGGCCCTCCTCCTACAATGAGCAGTTCTTC. It specifies CAISATSGGPSSYNEQFF.

CDR3 sequence reads: CASSIDRNTEAFF. As DNA, the CDR3 is TGTGCCAGCAGTATAGACAGGAACACTGAAGCTTTCTTT. The chain uses TRBV14 and TRBJ1-1; a weak D match, TRBD1 (5 bases). The germline V gene encodes CDR1 SGHDN and CDR2 FVKESK. The CDR3 has 13 amino acids. Trimming pared 6 bases from V and 1 base from J, leaving 9 bases between.

This rearrangement joins TRBV6-5 to TRBJ2-7, with D possibly TRBD1 on 7 matching bases. The CDR3 sequence is 13 residues long. CDR1 MNHEY and CDR2 SVGAGI come from the germline V gene. V was pared by 6 bases and J by 3 bases, with 12 bases between. CDR3 DNA: TGTGCCAGCAGACGACAGGGAGGCTACGAGCAGTACTTC. It is translated as CASRRQGGYEQYF.

The V gene is TRBV19, the J gene TRBJ2-7; D is perhaps TRBD1 (6 bases). This CDR3 contains 16 residues. V was trimmed by 5 bases and J by 5 bases, leaving 22 bases between them. Germline V gene lookup returns CDR1 LNHDA and CDR2 SQIVND (reference sequence). Written as DNA, the CDR3 is TGTGCCAGTAGTTCGGAACCCAGGGGAGATCTCGACGAGCAGTACTTC. Its protein is CASSSEPRGDLDEQYF.

V and J are TRBV7-9 and TRBJ2-5; no clear D gene. CDR1 and CDR2 (germline): SEHNR, FQNEAQ (reference sequence). The CDR3 is made up of 14 amino acids. V was shortened by 3 bases and J by 1 base, with 9 bases between the two germline ends. The CDR3 loop is CASSFQVPQETQYF. In DNA form, the CDR3 reads TGTGCCAGCAGCTTTCAGGTTCCCCAAGAGACCCAGTACTTC.

The chain employs TRBV27 and TRBJ1-3; 9 nucleotides line up with TRBD1. In germline, CDR1 is MNHEY, CDR2 SMNVEV (reference sequence). The CDR3 loop spans 16 amino acids. The V segment lost 4 bases and the J segment 0 bases; nucleotides outside the gene matches: 4. The DNA for the CDR3 is TGTGCCAGCAGTTCGAGGACAGGGGTCTCTGGAAACACCATATATTTT. Its protein is CASSSRTGVSGNTIYF.

The J gene is TRBJ1-2, the V gene TRBV7-9; 9 bases are a match to TRBD1. Germline-derived CDR1 and CDR2 are SEHNR and FQNEAQ (reference sequence). The CDR3 contains 13 residues. J gave up 6 bases and V 5 bases, and 4 bases lay outside the gene matches. CDR3 sequence: CASSRTGADGYTF. The CDR3 nucleotides are TGTGCCAGCAGCAGGACAGGGGCGGATGGCTACACCTTC.

The chain recombines TRBV18 with TRBJ2-3; tentatively, D is TRBD1 (7 bases). The CDR3 contains 15 residues. Germline assignment: CDR1 KGHSH and CDR2 LQKENI. Trimming took off 6 bases at V and 0 bases at J, with 13 bases between the two ends. CDR3 DNA: TGTGCCAGCTCGCGGGACAGAACTAGCACAGATACGCAGTATTTT. Encoded protein: CASSRDRTSTDTQYF. The complete variable domain, with remaining parts taken from reference TRBV18 and TRBJ2-3, reads NAGVMQNPRHLVRRRGQEARLRCSPMKGHSHVYWYRQLPEEGLKFMVYLQKENIIDESGMPKERFSAEFPKEGPSILRIQQVVRGDSAAYFCASSRDRTSTDTQYFGPGTRLTVL.

This clone has a single count. This rearrangement joins TRBV7-9 to TRBJ1-1; D is undetermined. Trimming stripped 5 bases from V and 7 bases from J, with 5 bases between. The CDR3 is 10 amino acids. Germline CDR1 is SEHNR and CDR2 is FQNEAQ (reference sequence). Here the CDR3 DNA reads TGTGCCAGCAGCGACATTGAAGCTTTCTTT. The encoded protein is CASSDIEAFF.

The V and J genes are TRBV4-1 and TRBJ2-4; 7 nucleotides agree with TRBD1. Germline V gene lookup returns CDR1 MGHRA and CDR2 YSYEKL. With V trimmed by 1 base and J by 0 bases, 15 bases remained unmatched. The CDR3 totals 20 residues. CDR3 nucleotide sequence: TGCGCCAGCAGCCAAGCTACTGGGGAACCGGGACAGAGAGCCAAAAACATTCAGTACTTC. This codes for CASSQATGEPGQRAKNIQYF.